These 2 T cell receptor beta chains were sequenced from one sample in a study of metastatic and nonmetastatic thyroid tumors. TCRdb recomputed clones from the PCR reads via MiXCR. The sample lists about 19,000 clones, roughly 26% seen once, with more than 9% in the top ten. All patients reached thyroid surgery having received no treatment beforehand. Sequenced sample: tumor tissue. These receptors originate from a female donor with papillary thyroid cancer or a benign thyroid nodule (not recorded which). Some clones in this sample may be carry-over from other donors' samples.

The J gene is TRBJ2-7, the V gene TRBV2, with 7 nucleotides matching TRBD2. Germline values: CDR1 SNHLY, CDR2 FYNNEI. J lost 3 bases, V lost 4 bases, and 9 bases had no gene match. This CDR3 has 15 residues. CDR3 nucleotide sequence: TGTGCCAGCAGTGGTGGGGACGGGAGGAGCTACGAGCAGTACTTC. It codes for CASSGGDGRSYEQYF.

By proportion, this clone is medium-sized. The chain uses TRBV28 and TRBJ1-5; 7 positions agree with TRBD1. Germline V gene lookup returns CDR1 MDHEN and CDR2 SYDVKM. CDR3 size: 15 residues. V shed 4 bases and J 3 bases; nucleotides not matched to a gene: 6. Written as DNA, the CDR3 is TGTGCCAGCAGTTATACAGGGGCCTTCAATCAGCCCCAGCATTTT. Protein: CASSYTGAFNQPQHF.